The T cell receptor beta chain described here comes from a study of response to subunit inactivated influenza vaccine. A single record per CDR3 protein comes from TCRdb applying MiXCR to the RT-PCR reads. The data contain about 700,000 distinct CDR3 sequences, 11% to 15% of them singletons. Trimming stripped 0 bases from V and 4 bases from J, with 6 bases between. This CDR3 spans 13 amino acids. Germline assignment: CDR1 LGHDT and CDR2 YNNKEL (reference sequence). Study-wide points: It was the authors' suggestion that each seasonal influenza vaccination recruits few new T cells.

This clonotype was recorded a few times. What it binds is unknown. The specimen was PBMCs from blood, collected 14 to 15 days before vaccination. The rearrangement joins TRBV3-1 to TRBJ1-2; D gene ambiguous. The sequence was obtained from a man between 45 and 60 years old who received an inactivated influenza vaccine. As DNA, the CDR3 is TGTGCCAGCAGCCAAGATGATCTCTATGGCTACACCTTC. Its translation: CASSQDDLYGYTF.